These T cell receptor beta chains were read from a single sample in a study of shared clonotypes between healthy human individuals. Some clones are missing from TCRdb's copy, which holds only in-frame ones; the method was immunoSEQ multiplex PCR. The sample shows 1.6 million or so clones, approximately 96% of them seen only once. The specimen sequenced was naive CD4+ T cells sorted from blood. The receptor set was obtained from a man younger than 45 in good health. Both conserved end residues are part of each CDR3. The order of the fields is V gene, J gene, clone size, D gene, CDR3 protein, CDR3 DNA. D genes are given only for firm matches. For some rows the clone size is stated as once, few or many, or as a class when expanded; others skip it.

TRBV29-1,TRBJ2-4,.,TRBD2,CSVGLVREGPNIQYF,TGCAGCGTTGGACTCGTGCGGGAGGGCCCGAACATTCAGTACTTC
TRBV15,TRBJ2-4,.,.,CATSRDRGISIQYF,TGTGCCACCAGCAGAGATAGGGGGATCTCTATTCAGTACTTC
TRBV28,TRBJ1-2,.,.,CASSLSYRKAGYTF,TGTGCCAGCAGTTTATCGTACAGGAAAGCCGGCTACACCTTC
TRBV27,TRBJ1-1,.,.,CASSFYDRITEAFF,TGTGCCAGCAGTTTTTACGACCGGATCACTGAAGCTTTCTTT
TRBV19,TRBJ2-1,.,.,CASSMGRGSYNEQFF,TGTGCCAGTAGTATGGGGCGGGGCTCCTACAATGAGCAGTTCTTC
TRBV29-1,TRBJ2-7,.,.,CSVEEAQITYEQYF,TGCAGCGTTGAAGAGGCGCAGATAACCTACGAGCAGTACTTC
TRBV5-5,TRBJ1-1,.,.,CASSPGTSRINTEAFF,TGTGCCAGCAGCCCCGGGACCTCTCGAATTAACACTGAAGCTTTCTTT
TRBV18,TRBJ1-2,.,TRBD1,CASSPSDRDYGYTF,TGTGCCAGCTCACCCTCGGACAGGGACTATGGCTACACCTTC
TRBV14,TRBJ1-5,once,.,CASSLAGSNQPQHF,TGTGCCAGCAGCCTCGCAGGGAGCAATCAGCCCCAGCATTTT
TRBV5-1,TRBJ1-2,.,TRBD1,CASSLGDRGAVGYTF,TGCGCCAGCAGCTTGGGTGACAGGGGGGCCGTGGGCTACACCTTC
TRBV7-9,TRBJ2-7,.,TRBD1,CASNDPRQGSSYEQYF,TGTGCCAGCAATGACCCAAGACAGGGAAGCTCCTACGAGCAGTACTTC
TRBV30,TRBJ2-7,.,TRBD1,CAWRRQGDYEQYF,TGTGCCTGGAGGCGACAGGGGGACTACGAGCAGTACTTC
TRBV4-2,TRBJ1-5,.,.,CASSQDRGSGQPQHF,TGTGCCAGCAGCCAAGATCGGGGTTCGGGGCAGCCCCAGCATTTT
TRBV9,TRBJ2-7,.,TRBD2,CASSVGAGGTYEQYF,TGTGCCAGCAGCGTAGGAGCGGGAGGGACCTACGAGCAGTACTTC
TRBV18,TRBJ2-3,.,TRBD1,CASSPRQGAGDTQYF,TGTGCCAGCTCACCAAGACAGGGGGCGGGAGATACGCAGTATTTT
TRBV7-2,TRBJ1-3,.,.,CASSLAGNTIYF,TGTGCCAGCAGCTTGGCTGGAAACACCATATATTTT
TRBV4-1,TRBJ2-4,.,TRBD1,CASSQPRDRVFQYF,TGCGCCAGCAGCCAACCCCGGGACAGAGTTTTTCAGTACTTC
TRBV7-6,TRBJ1-5,.,.,CASSLAAPPGQPQHF,TGTGCCAGCAGCTTAGCCGCCCCCCCGGGTCAGCCCCAGCATTTT
TRBV19,TRBJ2-3,.,.,CASSILGASPRDTQYF,TGTGCCAGTAGTATCCTTGGGGCCAGTCCCCGCGATACGCAGTATTTT
TRBV5-3,TRBJ1-2,.,.,CARSLAPRRRGYTF,TGTGCCAGAAGCTTGGCACCTCGGCGCAGGGGCTACACCTTC
TRBV7-8,TRBJ1-5,.,TRBD1,CASSLGTGFIMAQHF,TGTGCCAGCAGCTTAGGGACAGGTTTCATCATGGCCCAGCATTTT
TRBV7-9,TRBJ2-2,.,.,CASEKTETVGELFF,TGTGCCAGCGAGAAGACAGAGACGGTCGGGGAGCTGTTTTTT
TRBV28,TRBJ2-7,.,.,CASSLSGGRYEQYF,TGTGCCAGCAGTTTATCTGGGGGGCGCTACGAGCAGTACTTC
TRBV6-5,TRBJ2-3,.,.,CASSYGRAYTQYF,TGTGCCAGCAGTTACGGCCGGGCCTATACGCAGTATTTT
TRBV5-1,TRBJ1-3,.,.,CASSLDAGRSGNTIYF,TGCGCCAGCAGCTTGGATGCAGGGCGCTCTGGAAACACCATATATTTT
TRBV12-2,TRBJ2-2,.,.,CASRSGRRTGELFF,TGTGCAAGTCGCTCGGGACGTAGGACCGGGGAGCTGTTTTTT
TRBV27,TRBJ2-5,.,TRBD2,CASSLYGAGVYETQYF,TGTGCCAGCAGTTTATATGGGGCGGGAGTCTATGAGACCCAGTACTTC
TRBV15,TRBJ2-2,.,.,CATSRGGNTGELFF,TGTGCCACCAGCAGAGGGGGGAACACCGGGGAGCTGTTTTTT
TRBV18,TRBJ2-3,.,.,CASSNVTDTQYF,TGTGCCAGCTCAAACGTTACAGATACGCAGTATTTT
TRBV9,TRBJ2-2,.,TRBD2,CASSVLGGSLYTGELFF,TGTGCCAGCAGCGTATTGGGCGGGAGCCTCTACACCGGGGAGCTGTTTTTT
TRBV29-1,TRBJ2-5,.,TRBD2,CSVGRGRLQETQYF,TGCAGCGTCGGGCGCGGGAGGCTTCAAGAGACCCAGTACTTC
TRBV5-1,TRBJ2-1,once,TRBD1,CASSLGTGEQNEQFF,TGCGCCAGCAGCTTGGGGACAGGGGAACAAAATGAGCAGTTCTTC
TRBV5-1,TRBJ2-7,.,TRBD2,CASSLQLAGVNYEQYF,TGCGCCAGCAGCCTGCAACTAGCGGGAGTCAACTACGAGCAGTACTTC
TRBV27,TRBJ1-2,.,.,CASSPGPPGDYGYTF,TGTGCCAGCAGTCCGGGCCCTCCGGGAGACTATGGCTACACCTTC
TRBV7-2,TRBJ2-6,.,.,CASSSGPAGANVLTF,TGTGCCAGCAGCTCCGGGCCCGCTGGGGCCAACGTCCTGACTTTC
TRBV28,TRBJ1-2,.,.,CASRSGTNYGYTF,TGTGCCAGCAGGTCAGGGACTAACTATGGCTACACCTTC
TRBV4-1,TRBJ2-3,once,TRBD2,CASSQARLAGISTDTQYF,TGCGCCAGCAGCCAAGCTCGGCTAGCGGGAATCAGCACAGATACGCAGTATTTT
TRBV27,TRBJ2-1,.,TRBD2,CASSALTSGRPYNEQFF,TGTGCCAGCAGTGCCCTGACTAGCGGGAGGCCATACAATGAGCAGTTCTTC
TRBV6-5,TRBJ1-3,.,.,CASSSSLGFTGNTIYF,TGTGCCAGCAGTTCATCCCTAGGGTTTACTGGAAACACCATATATTTT
TRBV5-4,TRBJ2-3,.,.,CASSLGQGLDTQYF,TGTGCCAGCAGCTTGGGACAAGGGCTTGATACGCAGTATTTT
TRBV7-9,TRBJ2-1,.,.,CASTRGLYNEQFF,TGTGCCAGCACGCGGGGGCTCTACAATGAGCAGTTCTTC
TRBV9,TRBJ1-2,.,TRBD1,CASSVAGGQGYTF,TGTGCCAGCAGCGTAGCAGGGGGCCAAGGCTACACCTTC
TRBV5-5,TRBJ2-7,.,.,CASSFLFSSYEQYF,TGTGCCAGCAGCTTTCTTTTTAGCTCCTACGAGCAGTACTTC
TRBV5-6,TRBJ1-1,.,TRBD1,CASSFGTGGSLTMNTEAFF,TGTGCCAGCAGCTTCGGGACAGGGGGCTCCCTAACCATGAACACTGAAGCTTTCTTT
TRBV19,TRBJ2-7,.,TRBD1,CASRQSGDRAYEQYF,TGTGCCAGTAGACAATCGGGGGACAGGGCCTACGAGCAGTACTTC
TRBV7-9,TRBJ2-1,.,TRBD1,CASSFPTGVF,TGTGCCAGCAGCTTCCCCACAGGGGTCTTC
TRBV5-4,TRBJ1-5,.,.,CASSFGGNQPQHF,TGTGCCAGCAGCTTTGGGGGAAATCAGCCCCAGCATTTT
TRBV4-1,TRBJ2-3,.,TRBD2,CASSQERLAGGPNTQYF,TGCGCCAGCAGCCAAGAACGCCTAGCGGGAGGGCCAAATACGCAGTATTTT
TRBV4-1,TRBJ2-7,.,TRBD2,CASSPRLAGVSNEQYF,TGCGCCAGCAGCCCGAGACTAGCGGGAGTTTCGAACGAGCAGTACTTC
TRBV4-1,TRBJ2-5,.,.,CASSQDGSGATGETQYF,TGCGCCAGCAGCCAAGACGGGTCAGGGGCCACGGGGGAGACCCAGTACTTC
TRBV15,TRBJ2-7,.,.,CATSRDSLTKSAYEQYF,TGTGCCACCAGCAGAGATTCCCTGACTAAATCCGCCTACGAGCAGTACTTC
TRBV5-1,TRBJ2-5,.,.,CASSHGKETQYF,TGCGCCAGCAGCCATGGAAAGGAGACCCAGTACTTC
TRBV2,TRBJ2-1,.,TRBD2,CASSPLGLAGAYNEQFF,TGTGCCAGCTCCCCCCTGGGACTAGCGGGAGCATACAATGAGCAGTTCTTC
TRBV5-6,TRBJ2-7,.,.,CASSLAGKDYEQYF,TGTGCCAGCAGCTTGGCGGGGAAGGACTACGAGCAGTACTTC
TRBV28,TRBJ1-5,.,.,CASSTDGYQPQHF,TGTGCCAGCAGCACGGACGGCTATCAGCCCCAGCATTTT
TRBV15,TRBJ1-5,.,.,CATSRSFTGQRTQQHF,TGTGCCACCAGCAGAAGCTTTACAGGTCAACGTACCCAGCAGCATTTT
TRBV5-1,TRBJ2-2,.,.,CASSILQVTGELFF,TGCGCCAGCAGCATACTACAAGTCACCGGGGAGCTGTTTTTT